Sequencing of this T cell receptor (beta chain) was carried out in a study of OX40 agonist ivuxolimab in advanced cancers. Method: immunoSEQ multiplex PCR; TCRdb's copy keeps in-frame clones and lacks some. The sample records 74,000 or so clones, 85% to 95% being singletons. The CDR3 consists of 16 residues. Germline CDR1 LNHDA, CDR2 SQIVND (reference sequence). Trimming at V came to 4 bases and at J to 7 bases, leaving 10 bases not matched to a gene. This chain uses TRBV19 with TRBJ2-1; 10 bases align to TRBD2. This clonotype originated in an adult with an advanced solid tumor such as melanoma, head and neck, liver or kidney cancer. Sequenced material: CD4+ or CD8+ T cells sorted from blood, taken in a trial of the OX40 agonist ivuxolimab. The CDR3 reads CASSTGLAETWNEQFF. In nucleotides, the CDR3 is TGTGCCAGTAGTACCGGACTAGCGGAGACGTGGAATGAGCAGTTCTTC.